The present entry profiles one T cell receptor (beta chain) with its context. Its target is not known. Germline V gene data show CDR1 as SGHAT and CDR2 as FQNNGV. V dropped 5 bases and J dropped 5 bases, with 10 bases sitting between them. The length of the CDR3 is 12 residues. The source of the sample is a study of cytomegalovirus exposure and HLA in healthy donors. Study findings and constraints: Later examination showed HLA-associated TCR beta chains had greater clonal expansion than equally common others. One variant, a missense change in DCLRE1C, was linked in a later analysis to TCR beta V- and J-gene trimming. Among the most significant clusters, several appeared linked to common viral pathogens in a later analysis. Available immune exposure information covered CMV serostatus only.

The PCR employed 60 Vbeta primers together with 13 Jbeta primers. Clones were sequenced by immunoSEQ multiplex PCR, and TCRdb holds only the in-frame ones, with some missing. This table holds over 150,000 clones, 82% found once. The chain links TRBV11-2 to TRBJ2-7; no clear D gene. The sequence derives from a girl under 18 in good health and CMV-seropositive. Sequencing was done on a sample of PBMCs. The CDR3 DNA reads TGTGCCAGCAGCCTTAGCATCCACGAGCAGTACTTC. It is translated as CASSLSIHEQYF.